Listed here are 14 T cell receptor beta chains from one sample, sequenced in a study of blood T cell repertoires in COVID-19. TCRdb's table, derived via immunoSEQ multiplex PCR, lists solely in-frame clones and lacks some. Of 160,000 or so clones in the sample, more than 65% were seen once. The sample consisted of PBMCs or T cells enriched from blood (not recorded which). These receptors were collected from a man between 50 and 59 years old who had recovered from COVID-19.

The chain is built from TRBV7-6 and TRBJ1-3, with D possibly matching TRBD1 (6 bases). V was cut by 1 base and J by 3 bases, with 10 bases left in between. The germline V gene has CDR1 SGHVS and CDR2 FNYEAQ. The CDR3 contains 15 residues. CDR3 bases: TGTGCCAGCAGCTTAGGGGCAGGGGTTGGAAACACCATATATTTT. It specifies CASSLGAGVGNTIYF.

The chain couples TRBV5-4 to TRBJ1-3; 8 bases align to TRBD1. This CDR3 is 15 amino acids long. Trimming removed 2 bases from V and 0 bases from J; junction bases left unmatched: 1. The germline V gene encodes CDR1 SGHNT and CDR2 YYREEE (reference sequence). The CDR3 sequence: CASSLTGGSGNTIYF. As DNA, the CDR3 is TGTGCCAGCAGCTTAACAGGGGGCTCTGGAAACACCATATATTTT.

This clone was observed a few times. The V call is TRBV28, the J call TRBJ2-1; possibly TRBD1 for D (6 bases). Germline values: CDR1 MDHEN, CDR2 SYDVKM. The ends were cut back, 5 bases at V and 8 bases at J, with 13 bases in the middle. CDR3 length: 13 residues. CDR3 in DNA: TGTGCCAGCAGTCCCAGGGGTCGTGATGAGCAGTTCTTC. This sequence encodes CASSPRGRDEQFF.

The V call is TRBV5-4, the J call TRBJ2-3, with 13 bases fitting TRBD2. Trimming cost V 4 bases and J 5 bases; bases outside gene matches: 7. CDR1 and CDR2 from the germline V gene are SGHNT and YYREEE (reference sequence). The CDR3 sequence is 16 residues long. In nucleotides, the CDR3 is TGTGCCAGCAGCACCGGGACTAGCGGGGTATTAGATACGCAGTATTTT. This translates into CASSTGTSGVLDTQYF.

The chain couples TRBV4-1 to TRBJ1-1; 7 bases agree with TRBD1. There are 17 residues in the CDR3. After removal of 4 bases from V and 5 bases from J, the junction contained 16 bases not matched to a gene. The germline gives CDR1 MGHRA, CDR2 YSYEKL. In DNA, the CDR3 is TGCGCCAGCAGCCCTCGACAGGGAGCAGGAGGGATTACTGAAGCTTTCTTT. Translation: CASSPRQGAGGITEAFF.

This chain joins TRBV4-1 and TRBJ2-7, with a weak D call TRBD2 (6 bases). Trimming pared 4 bases from V and 5 bases from J, leaving 18 bases between. In germline, CDR1 is MGHRA, CDR2 YSYEKL. The CDR3 consists of 15 residues. This CDR3 reads CASSLGPGVSNEQYF. In DNA form, the CDR3 reads TGCGCCAGCAGCCTTGGGCCGGGGGTCAGCAACGAGCAGTACTTC.

The genes are TRBV6-2 or TRBV6-3 and TRBJ2-5, with 9 positions matching TRBD2. V was pared by 0 bases and J by 2 bases, with 10 bases of the junction left unmatched. The CDR3 extends over 18 amino acids. CDR1 and CDR2 (germline): MNHEY, SVGEGT. The CDR3 region has the DNA TGTGCCAGCAGTTACTCGACTGCGGGGGGGGTATCTCAAGAGACCCAGTACTTC. Protein: CASSYSTAGGVSQETQYF.

The chain uses TRBV5-6 and TRBJ1-1; D may be TRBD1 (5 bases). The CDR3 contains 14 residues. The germline CDR1 and CDR2 sequences are SGHDT and YYEEEE. The ends were cut back, 4 bases at V and 1 base at J, with 11 bases in the middle. The CDR3 is CASSAGLTNTEAFF. CDR3 DNA sequence: TGTGCCAGCAGCGCGGGACTGACGAACACTGAAGCTTTCTTT.

J is TRBJ1-5 and V is TRBV5-1, with a weak D call TRBD1 (6 bases). CDR3 length equals 16 residues. The germline V gene encodes CDR1 SGHRS and CDR2 YFSETQ. V was shortened by 4 bases and J by 1 base, with 15 bases between the two germline ends. As DNA, the CDR3 is TGCGCCAGCAGCCGAGGTGCTGGGGGCAGCAATCAGCCCCAGCATTTT. It is translated as CASSRGAGGSNQPQHF. The full variable domain, rest sourced from reference TRBV5-1 and TRBJ1-5, is KAGVTQTPRYLIKTRGQQVTLSCSPISGHRSVSWYQQTPGQGLQFLFEYFSETQRNKGNFPGRFSGRQFSNSRSEMNVSTLELGDSALYLCASSRGAGGSNQPQHFGDGTRLSIL.

The gene calls are TRBV10-3 and TRBJ1-1; TRBD1 matches at 9 bases. The CDR3 length is 15 residues. The V gene end was trimmed by 3 bases and the J gene end by 1 base; junction bases not matched to a gene: 3. The germline gives CDR1 ENHRY, CDR2 SYGVKD. CDR3 DNA: TGTGCCATCAGTGAAGGACAGGGGACGAACACTGAAGCTTTCTTT. This sequence encodes CAISEGQGTNTEAFF.

The chain has TRBV4-1 and TRBJ1-6; possibly TRBD1 for D (6 bases). The CDR3 contains 16 residues. Germline CDR1 is MGHRA and CDR2 is YSYEKL. Deletions cut 4 bases from V and 6 bases from J, with 16 bases between. The CDR3 DNA reads as TGCGCCAGCAGCCTCAATGTTGGGGGCACTAATTCACCCCTCCACTTT. Its protein is CASSLNVGGTNSPLHF.

The chain uses TRBV5-6 and TRBJ2-7; 7 bases are shared with TRBD2. J lost 2 bases, V lost 4 bases, and 9 bases had no gene match. The V gene's germline CDR1 is SGHDT and CDR2 YYEEEE. The CDR3 runs 15 residues. As DNA, the CDR3 is TGTGCCAGCAGCGTCTACGGGACTACCCCCTACGAGCAGTACTTC. Protein sequence: CASSVYGTTPYEQYF.

There are a few counts of this clone. The chain carries TRBV28 and TRBJ1-6; maybe TRBD1 (6 bases). V shed 5 bases and J shed 7 bases, with 18 bases lying between them. The CDR3 has 16 residues. CDR1 MDHEN and CDR2 SYDVKM come from the germline V gene. The CDR3 protein is CASSPSRGSGNSPLHF. CDR3 sequence (DNA): TGTGCCAGCAGTCCGTCTAGGGGGTCGGGGAATTCACCCCTCCACTTT.

The chain employs TRBV6-2 or TRBV6-3 and TRBJ1-2, with D uncertain. Per the germline V gene, CDR1 is MNHEY and CDR2 is SVGEGT. This CDR3 comprises 15 residues. With 2 bases removed from V and 2 bases from J, the gap between germline ends came to 12 bases. The CDR3 loop reads CASSYRVDENYGYTF. In DNA, the CDR3 is TGTGCCAGCAGTTACAGAGTCGATGAAAACTATGGCTACACCTTC.